This TCR beta chain originates from a study of coeliac disease. Overall study context: Coeliac patients had newly diagnosed active disease, refractory type I disease, or gluten-free diet control. Refractory type I patients had normal intraepithelial cells despite over 12 months' diet failure. Study observations and caveats: Published gliadin-specific TRB sequences appeared in 9 of 18 coeliac samples, 1 of 6 controls.

The CDR3 is made up of 14 amino acids. The V gene's germline CDR1 is MNHEY and CDR2 SMNVEV (reference sequence). V was pared by 4 bases and J by 5 bases, with 5 bases of the junction left unmatched. The data were produced by immunoSEQ multiplex PCR, yet TCRdb's version contains in-frame clones alone and is incomplete. Of thousands of clones in the sample, approximately 72% were seen once. Note on this clone: Its cognate antigen is unknown. The same CDR3 also results from other DNA sequences found in this sample.

J is TRBJ2-7 and V is TRBV27, with 10 bases fitting TRBD1. Sequencing was done on a sample of lamina propria lymphocytes from the gut. The source of this sequence is a man aged 25-40 years with celiac disease. CDR3 DNA: TGTGCCAGCAGTTCCCGACAGGGGGCCCACGAGCAGTACTTC. It codes for CASSSRQGAHEQYF.